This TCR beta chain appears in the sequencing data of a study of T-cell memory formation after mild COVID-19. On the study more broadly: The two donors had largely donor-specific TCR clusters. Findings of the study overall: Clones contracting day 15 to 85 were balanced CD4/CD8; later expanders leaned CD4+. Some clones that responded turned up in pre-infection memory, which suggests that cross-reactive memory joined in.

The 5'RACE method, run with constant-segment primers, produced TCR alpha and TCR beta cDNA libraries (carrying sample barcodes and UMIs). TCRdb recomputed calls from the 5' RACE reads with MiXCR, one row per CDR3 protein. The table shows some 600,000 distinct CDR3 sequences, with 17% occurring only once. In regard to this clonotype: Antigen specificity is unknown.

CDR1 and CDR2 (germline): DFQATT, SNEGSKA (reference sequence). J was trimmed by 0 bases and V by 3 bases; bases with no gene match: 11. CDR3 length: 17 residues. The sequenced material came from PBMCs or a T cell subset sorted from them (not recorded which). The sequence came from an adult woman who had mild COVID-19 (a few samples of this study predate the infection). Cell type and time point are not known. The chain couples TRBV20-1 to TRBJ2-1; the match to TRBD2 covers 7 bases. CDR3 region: CSASVGRSDFSYNEQFF. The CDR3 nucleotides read TGCAGTGCTAGTGTCGGGAGGAGCGACTTCTCCTACAATGAGCAGTTCTTC.